Here is one T cell receptor beta chain with its context. Its antigen is not yet known. Base qualities are not recorded, but no much larger clone differs from it by a single base. This entry is derived from a study of OX40 agonist ivuxolimab in advanced cancers. Background for the entire study: The costimulatory receptor OX40 (CD134) was targeted by ivuxolimab, a fully human IgG2 agonistic monoclonal antibody. Intravenous ivuxolimab was administered to patients every 2 weeks at six dose levels: 0.01, 0.1, 0.3, 1.5, 3 and 10 mg/kg. Of the 50 to 55 dose-escalation patients, hepatocellular carcinoma was present in about 20, melanoma in roughly 15, renal cell carcinoma in 9 and head and neck cancer in 9. In the dose-escalation cohort, over 65% of patients were male, and the mean age was about 55 years, with a range of 23 to 79. Patients were allowed to have had prior anti-PD-1, anti-PD-L1 or anti-CTLA-4 therapy, and approximately 40% of the dose-escalation patients had previously received checkpoint inhibitors. Three dose-escalation patients achieved partial responses, one with hepatocellular carcinoma and two with cutaneous melanoma. The purpose of peripheral TCRbeta sequencing was to test whether ivuxolimab changed TCR sequence diversity and led to clonal T-cell expansion. The paper covers the monotherapy dose-escalation part of the phase I ivuxolimab trial, which included N of about 56 patients.

The CDR3, cysteine through phenylalanine, is 14 amino acids long. The CDR3 DNA has 42 bases and is translated from base 1. Cut back by 5 bases and 3 bases, the V and J ends lie 12 bases apart. Sequences MDHEN (CDR1) and SYDVKM (CDR2) are obtained from the germline V gene. The investigation overall reported the following: At doses from 0.1 to 3.0 mg/kg, clonal expansion was seen in both CD4+ and CD8+ blood T cells between baseline and week 6. In the 0.1-3.0 mg/kg groups, partial responders were among the patients with the lowest normalized peripheral clonal expansion, particularly in CD8+ T cells. Which antigens the clonally expanded peripheral T cells were specific for was not determined. Low levels of normalized T-cell clonal expansion were also seen in some nonresponding patients. After ivuxolimab, CD8+ T cells had more expanded clones than CD4+ T cells on average.

The trial excluded patients who had a history of autoimmune disease or were on systemic immunosuppression. Peripheral blood for TCR sequencing was collected from all dose cohorts at baseline, on cycle 4 day 1, and on cycle 7 day 1. The samples were taken from a phase I, first-in-human, multicenter, open-label dose-escalation trial of ivuxolimab. Adults with locally advanced or metastatic melanoma, renal cell carcinoma, hepatocellular carcinoma or head and neck squamous cell carcinoma were enrolled in the trial. Before TCR sequencing, CD4+ T cells and CD8+ T cells from peripheral blood were sorted into separate populations. To sequence the TCRbeta CDR3 region, genomic DNA was isolated from the sorted cells. The immunoSEQ Assay was used to sequence the TCRbeta CDR3 regions. Entries here come from immuneACCESS through TCRdb and include only in-frame sequences with V and J called. Some clones fail to appear in such tables; in the studies checked, an unresolved V gene covers under half of the shortfall, and the cause of the remainder is unknown. A total of some 100,000 clones appear in this sample, more than 85% of them only once. Of the sample, about 3.6% falls within the top ten clones.

The chain joins TRBV28 to TRBJ2-3; the best D guess is TRBD1, with 5 bases matching. The specimen comprised CD4+ or CD8+ T cells sorted from blood, sampled in a trial of the OX40 agonist ivuxolimab. This sequence originates from an adult with an advanced solid tumor such as melanoma, head and neck, liver or kidney cancer. The CDR3: CASSVFRETDTQYF. Here is the DNA: TGTGCCAGCAGTGTCTTCAGGGAAACAGATACGCAGTATTTT.